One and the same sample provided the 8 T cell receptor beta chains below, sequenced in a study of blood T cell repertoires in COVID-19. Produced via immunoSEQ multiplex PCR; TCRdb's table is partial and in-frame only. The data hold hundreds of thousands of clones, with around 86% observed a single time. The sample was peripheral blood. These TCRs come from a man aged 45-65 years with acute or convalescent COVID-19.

The CDR3 loop is CASSLREKNEKLFF. The CDR3 DNA reads TGTGCCAGCAGCCTCCGGGAGAAGAATGAAAAACTGTTTTTT. The chain carries TRBV3-1 (or the pseudogene TRBV3-2) and TRBJ1-4; unclear D gene. Trimming took off 4 bases at V and 5 bases at J, with 11 bases between the two ends. Per the germline V gene, CDR1 is LGHDT and CDR2 is YNNKEL (reference sequence). The CDR3 runs 14 residues.

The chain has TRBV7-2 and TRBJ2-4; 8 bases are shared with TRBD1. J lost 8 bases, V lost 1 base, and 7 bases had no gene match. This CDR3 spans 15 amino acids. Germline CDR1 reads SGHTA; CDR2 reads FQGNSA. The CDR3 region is CASSLVQGASDIQYF. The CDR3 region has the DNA TGTGCCAGCAGCTTAGTTCAGGGGGCTTCGGACATTCAGTACTTC.

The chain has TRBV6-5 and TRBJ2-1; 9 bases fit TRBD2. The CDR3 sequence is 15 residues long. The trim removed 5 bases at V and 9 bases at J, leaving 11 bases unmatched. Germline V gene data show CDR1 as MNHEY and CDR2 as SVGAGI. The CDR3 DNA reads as TGTGCCAGCAGTAGCGGGGGGAGCGAAGGAGTTGAGCAGTTCTTC. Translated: CASSSGGSEGVEQFF.

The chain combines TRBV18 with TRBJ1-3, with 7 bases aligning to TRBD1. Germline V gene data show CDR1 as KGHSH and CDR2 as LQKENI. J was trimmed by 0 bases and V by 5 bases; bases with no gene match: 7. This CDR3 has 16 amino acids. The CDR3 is CASSITTGSSGNTIYF. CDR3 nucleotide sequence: TGTGCCAGCTCAATCACGACAGGGAGCTCTGGAAACACCATATATTTT. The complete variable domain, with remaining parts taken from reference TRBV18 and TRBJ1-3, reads NAGVMQNPRHLVRRRGQEARLRCSPMKGHSHVYWYRQLPEEGLKFMVYLQKENIIDESGMPKERFSAEFPKEGPSILRIQQVVRGDSAAYFCASSITTGSSGNTIYFGEGSWLTVV.

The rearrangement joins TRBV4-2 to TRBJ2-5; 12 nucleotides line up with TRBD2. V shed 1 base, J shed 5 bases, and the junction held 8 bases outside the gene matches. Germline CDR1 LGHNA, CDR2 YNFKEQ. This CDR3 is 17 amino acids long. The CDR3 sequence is CASSQGASGGAGETQYF. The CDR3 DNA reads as TGTGCCAGCAGCCAAGGTGCTAGCGGGGGGGCAGGTGAGACCCAGTACTTC.

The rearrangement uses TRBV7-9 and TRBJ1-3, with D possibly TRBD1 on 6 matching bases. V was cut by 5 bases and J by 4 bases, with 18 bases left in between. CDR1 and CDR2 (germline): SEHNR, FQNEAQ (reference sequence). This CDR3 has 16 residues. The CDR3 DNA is TGTGCCAGCAGCATACTACAGGGAGGGTTCGGAAACACCATATATTTT. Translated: CASSILQGGFGNTIYF.

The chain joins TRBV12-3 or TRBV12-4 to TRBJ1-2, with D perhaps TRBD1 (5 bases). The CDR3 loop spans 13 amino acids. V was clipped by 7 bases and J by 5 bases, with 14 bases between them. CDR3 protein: CASKRGAGYGYTF. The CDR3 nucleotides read TGTGCCAGCAAGCGTGGCGCAGGGTATGGCTACACCTTC.

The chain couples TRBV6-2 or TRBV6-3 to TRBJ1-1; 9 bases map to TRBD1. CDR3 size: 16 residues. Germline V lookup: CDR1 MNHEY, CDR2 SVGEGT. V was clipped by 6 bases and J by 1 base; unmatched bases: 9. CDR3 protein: CASSTGTGPWNTEAFF. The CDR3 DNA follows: TGTGCCAGCAGCACTGGGACAGGGCCCTGGAACACTGAAGCTTTCTTT.